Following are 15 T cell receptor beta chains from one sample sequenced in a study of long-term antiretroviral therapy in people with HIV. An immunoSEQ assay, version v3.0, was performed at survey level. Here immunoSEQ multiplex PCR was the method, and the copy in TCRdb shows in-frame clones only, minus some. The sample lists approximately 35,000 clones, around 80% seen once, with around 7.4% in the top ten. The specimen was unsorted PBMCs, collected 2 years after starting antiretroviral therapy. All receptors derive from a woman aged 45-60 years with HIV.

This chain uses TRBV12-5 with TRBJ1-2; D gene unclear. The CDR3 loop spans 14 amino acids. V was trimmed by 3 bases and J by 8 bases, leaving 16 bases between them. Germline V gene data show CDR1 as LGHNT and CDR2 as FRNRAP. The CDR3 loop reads CASGFSTDYGGYTF. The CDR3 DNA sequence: TGTGCTAGTGGTTTTTCGACCGATTACGGGGGCTACACCTTC. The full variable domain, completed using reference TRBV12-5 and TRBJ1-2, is DARVTQTPRHKVTEMGQEVTMRCQPILGHNTVFWYRQTMMQGLELLAYFRNRAPLDDSGMPKDRFSAEMPDATLATLKIQPSEPRDSAVYFCASGFSTDYGGYTFGSGTRLTVV.

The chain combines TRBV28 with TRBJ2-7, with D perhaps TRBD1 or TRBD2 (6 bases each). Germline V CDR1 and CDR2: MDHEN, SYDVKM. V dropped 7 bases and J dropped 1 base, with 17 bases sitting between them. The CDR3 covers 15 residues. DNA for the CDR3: TGTGCCAGCAACTCACAGGGAGGTTTGTCCTACGAGCAGTACTTC. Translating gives CASNSQGGLSYEQYF.

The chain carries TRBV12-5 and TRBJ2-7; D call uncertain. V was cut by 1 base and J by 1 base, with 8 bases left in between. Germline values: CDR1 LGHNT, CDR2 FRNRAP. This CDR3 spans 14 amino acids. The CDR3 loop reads CASGLGTASYEQYF. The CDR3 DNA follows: TGTGCTAGTGGTTTGGGGACCGCTTCCTACGAGCAGTACTTC.

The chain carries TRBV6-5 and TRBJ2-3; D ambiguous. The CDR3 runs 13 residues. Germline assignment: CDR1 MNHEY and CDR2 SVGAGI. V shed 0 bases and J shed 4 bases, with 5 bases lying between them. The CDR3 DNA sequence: TGTGCCAGCAGTTACTCGTTTCCAGATACGCAGTATTTT. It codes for CASSYSFPDTQYF.

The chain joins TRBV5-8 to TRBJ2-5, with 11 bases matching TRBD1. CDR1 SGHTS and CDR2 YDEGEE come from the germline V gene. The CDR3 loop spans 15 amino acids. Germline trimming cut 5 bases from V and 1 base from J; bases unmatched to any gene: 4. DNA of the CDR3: TGTGCCAGCAGGACCGGGACAGGGGGCCAAGAGACCCAGTACTTC. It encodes CASRTGTGGQETQYF.

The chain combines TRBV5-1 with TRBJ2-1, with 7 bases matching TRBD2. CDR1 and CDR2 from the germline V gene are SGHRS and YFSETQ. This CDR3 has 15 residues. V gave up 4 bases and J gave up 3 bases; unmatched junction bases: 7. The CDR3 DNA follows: TGCGCCAGCAGCCAATGGGGACTACTCTACAATGAGCAGTTCTTC. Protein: CASSQWGLLYNEQFF.

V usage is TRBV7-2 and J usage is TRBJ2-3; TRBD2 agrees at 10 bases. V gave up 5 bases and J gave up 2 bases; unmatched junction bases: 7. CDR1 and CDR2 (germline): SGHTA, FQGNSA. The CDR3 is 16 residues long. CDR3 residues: CASSTGLAAPTDTQYF. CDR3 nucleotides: TGTGCCAGCAGCACTGGACTAGCGGCCCCCACAGATACGCAGTATTTT. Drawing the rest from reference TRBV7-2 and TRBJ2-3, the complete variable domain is GAGVSQSPSNKVTEKGKDVELRCDPISGHTALYWYRQSLGQGLEFLIYFQGNSAPDKSGLPSDRFSAERTGGSVSTLTIQRTQQEDSAVYLCASSTGLAAPTDTQYFGPGTRLTVL.

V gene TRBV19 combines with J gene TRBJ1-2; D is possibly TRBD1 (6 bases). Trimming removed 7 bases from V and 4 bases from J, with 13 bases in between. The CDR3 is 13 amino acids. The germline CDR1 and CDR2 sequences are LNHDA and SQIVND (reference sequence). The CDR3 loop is CASTMVTGYGYTF. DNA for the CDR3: TGTGCCAGTACCATGGTGACAGGCTATGGCTACACCTTC.

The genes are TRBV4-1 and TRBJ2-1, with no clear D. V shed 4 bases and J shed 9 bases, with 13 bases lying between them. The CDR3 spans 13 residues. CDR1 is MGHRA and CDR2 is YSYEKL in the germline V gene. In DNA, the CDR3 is TGCGCCAGCAGCCCCCCTTTTGGGATTGAGCAGTTCTTC. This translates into CASSPPFGIEQFF.

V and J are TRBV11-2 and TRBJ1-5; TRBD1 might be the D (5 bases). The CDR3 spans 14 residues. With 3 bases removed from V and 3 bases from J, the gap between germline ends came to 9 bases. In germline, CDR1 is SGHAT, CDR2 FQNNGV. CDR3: CASSLGVSNQPQHF. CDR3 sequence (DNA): TGTGCCAGCAGCTTGGGGGTATCCAATCAGCCCCAGCATTTT.

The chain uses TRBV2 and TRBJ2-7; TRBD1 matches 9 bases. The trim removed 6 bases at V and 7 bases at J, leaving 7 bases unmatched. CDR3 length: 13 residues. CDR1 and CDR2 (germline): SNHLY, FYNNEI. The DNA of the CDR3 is TGTGCCAGCAGCAAAGAACAGGGGGCAGAGCAGTACGTC. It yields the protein CASSKEQGAEQYV.

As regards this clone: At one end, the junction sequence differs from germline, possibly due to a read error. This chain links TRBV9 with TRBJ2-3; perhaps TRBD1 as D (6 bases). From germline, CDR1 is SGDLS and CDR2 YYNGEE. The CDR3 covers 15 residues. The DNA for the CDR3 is TGTGCCAGCAGCCCTTGGGACACCTACACAGATACGCAATATTTT. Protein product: CASSPWDTYTDTQYF.

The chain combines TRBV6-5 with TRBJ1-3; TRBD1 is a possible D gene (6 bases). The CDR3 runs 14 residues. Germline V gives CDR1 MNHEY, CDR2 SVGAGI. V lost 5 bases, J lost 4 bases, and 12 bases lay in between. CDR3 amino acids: CASSPGEAGNTIYF. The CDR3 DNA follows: TGTGCCAGCAGTCCAGGGGAAGCCGGAAACACCATATATTTT.

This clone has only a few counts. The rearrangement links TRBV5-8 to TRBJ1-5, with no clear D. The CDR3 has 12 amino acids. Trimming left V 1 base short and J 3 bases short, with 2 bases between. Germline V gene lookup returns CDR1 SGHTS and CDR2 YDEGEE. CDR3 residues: CASSLTNQPQHF. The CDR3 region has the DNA TGTGCCAGCAGCTTGACCAATCAGCCCCAGCATTTT.

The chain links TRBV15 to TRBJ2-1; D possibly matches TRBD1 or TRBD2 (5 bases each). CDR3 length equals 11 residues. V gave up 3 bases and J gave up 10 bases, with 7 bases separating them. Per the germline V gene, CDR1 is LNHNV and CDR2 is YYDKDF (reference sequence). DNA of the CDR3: TGTGCCACCAGCAGGGGACGAGAGCAGTTCTTC. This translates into CATSRGREQFF. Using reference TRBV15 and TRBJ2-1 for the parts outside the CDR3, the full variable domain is DAMVIQNPRYQVTQFGKPVTLSCSQTLNHNVMYWYQQKSSQAPKLLFHYYDKDFNNEADTPDNFQSRRPNTSFCFLDIRSPGLGDTAMYLCATSRGREQFFGPGTRLTVL.